This is a list of T cell receptor beta chains from one sample in a study of a mutant IDH1 vaccine in newly diagnosed glioma. Generated by immunoSEQ multiplex PCR, the TCRdb table keeps only in-frame clones and is missing some. The table has 50,000 to 75,000 clones, under 90% seen once. Antigens for these TCRs are unknown. The starting material was PBMCs, obtained from a glioma patient whose treatment included an IDH1 peptide vaccine. The receptors come from a woman between 45 and 65 years old with glioma. Both conserved end residues are part of each CDR3. Each record gives: V gene, clone size, D gene, J gene, CDR3 protein, CDR3 DNA. A D gene is named only where the DNA matches it firmly. Part of the rows lack a size; the others show once, few, many or a class for expanded clones.

V: TRBV28; size: once; D: TRBD1; J: TRBJ2-7; CDR3: CASSLPGQGYGEQYF; DNA: TGTGCCAGCAGTTTACCGGGACAGGGATATGGCGAGCAGTACTTC
V: TRBV2; size: once; D: .; J: TRBJ1-1; CDR3: CASRPTNTEAFF; DNA: TGTGCCAGCAGACCCACGAACACTGAAGCTTTCTTT
V: TRBV2; size: few; D: .; J: TRBJ2-1; CDR3: CASLGNNEQFF; DNA: TGTGCCAGCCTAGGTAACAATGAGCAGTTCTTC
V: TRBV30; size: .; D: .; J: TRBJ1-6; CDR3: CAWRPRTAVNSPLHF; DNA: TGTGCCTGGAGACCGCGTACGGCTGTAAATTCACCCCTCCACTTT
V: TRBV9; size: .; D: TRBD1; J: TRBJ1-2; CDR3: CASSHPDRAPRGYTF; DNA: TGTGCCAGCAGCCATCCGGACAGGGCCCCGAGGGGCTACACCTTC
V: TRBV4-3; size: .; D: .; J: TRBJ1-5; CDR3: CASSQGINQPQHF; DNA: TGCGCCAGCAGCCAAGGGATCAATCAGCCCCAGCATTTT
V: TRBV6-1; size: once; D: .; J: TRBJ1-4; CDR3: CASSEFPGNEKLFF; DNA: TGTGCCAGCAGTGAATTCCCAGGGAATGAAAAACTGTTTTTT
V: TRBV5-1; size: .; D: TRBD1; J: TRBJ2-2; CDR3: CASSLGPGTGLNTGELFF; DNA: TGCGCCAGCAGCTTGGGTCCCGGGACAGGTTTGAACACCGGGGAGCTGTTTTTT
V: TRBV5-1; size: .; D: .; J: TRBJ1-2; CDR3: CASSLRQDVANYGYTF; DNA: TGCGCCAGCAGCTTACGACAGGACGTAGCTAACTATGGCTACACCTTC
V: TRBV19; size: .; D: .; J: TRBJ2-3; CDR3: CASSMNTDTQYF; DNA: TGTGCCAGTAGTATGAACACAGATACGCAGTATTTT
V: TRBV7-8; size: .; D: .; J: TRBJ1-1; CDR3: CASSYGTAGTEAFF; DNA: TGTGCCAGCAGCTATGGGACCGCCGGGACTGAAGCTTTCTTT
V: TRBV2; size: .; D: .; J: TRBJ2-7; CDR3: CASSDQGHEQYF; DNA: TGTGCCAGCAGTGACCAGGGCCACGAGCAGTACTTC
V: TRBV15; size: .; D: TRBD2; J: TRBJ2-3; CDR3: CATSRGPSGGEDTQYF; DNA: TGTGCCACCAGCAGAGGGCCTAGCGGGGGAGAAGATACGCAGTATTTT
V: TRBV18; size: once; D: .; J: TRBJ2-7; CDR3: CASSPLADTYEQYF; DNA: TGTGCCAGCTCACCACTAGCGGACACCTACGAGCAGTACTTC
V: TRBV27; size: .; D: .; J: TRBJ1-2; CDR3: CASSLRVSNGYTF; DNA: TGTGCCAGCAGTTTAAGGGTTTCAAATGGCTACACCTTC
V: TRBV7-9; size: .; D: TRBD1; J: TRBJ2-6; CDR3: CASSNRGLSESGANVLTF; DNA: TGTGCCAGCAGCAACAGGGGCTTAAGTGAATCTGGGGCCAACGTCCTGACTTTC
V: TRBV27; size: .; D: .; J: TRBJ1-1; CDR3: CASSLSGSTEAFF; DNA: TGTGCCAGCAGTTTATCGGGGAGCACTGAAGCTTTCTTT
V: TRBV19; size: .; D: .; J: TRBJ1-2; CDR3: CATTFALQTYGYTF; DNA: TGTGCCACCACCTTCGCGTTACAGACGTATGGCTACACCTTC
V: TRBV6-1; size: .; D: .; J: TRBJ2-5; CDR3: CASIRTVGETQYF; DNA: TGTGCCAGCATCCGGACAGTGGGAGAGACCCAGTACTTC
V: TRBV21-1; size: .; D: .; J: TRBJ1-2; CDR3: CASRKQGAHKIGYTF; DNA: TGTGCCAGCAGAAAGCAGGGGGCGCATAAGATAGGCTACACCTTC
V: TRBV19; size: once; D: .; J: TRBJ2-7; CDR3: CASHGLTYEQYF; DNA: TGTGCCAGTCACGGGCTGACCTACGAGCAGTACTTC
V: TRBV2; size: .; D: .; J: TRBJ1-1; CDR3: CASSAPLGPGTEAFF; DNA: TGTGCCAGCAGTGCCCCACTGGGGCCGGGCACTGAAGCTTTCTTT
V: TRBV30; size: once; D: TRBD1; J: TRBJ2-7; CDR3: CAWSEDRVDEQYF; DNA: TGTGCCTGGAGTGAGGACAGGGTGGACGAGCAGTACTTC
V: TRBV11-2; size: .; D: .; J: TRBJ2-1; CDR3: CASSLTSKTEQFF; DNA: TGTGCCAGCAGCCTAACCTCTAAAACTGAGCAGTTCTTC
V: TRBV7-2; size: few; D: .; J: TRBJ1-1; CDR3: CASSLDATEAFF; DNA: TGTGCCAGCAGCTTGGATGCGACTGAAGCTTTCTTT
V: TRBV5-1; size: .; D: .; J: TRBJ2-5; CDR3: CASSLFRGGGETQYF; DNA: TGCGCCAGCAGCCTTTTCCGAGGGGGTGGAGAGACCCAGTACTTC
V: TRBV5-6; size: once; D: .; J: TRBJ2-6; CDR3: CASSFGGSDVLTF; DNA: TGTGCCAGCAGCTTTGGGGGGTCGGACGTCCTGACTTTC
V: TRBV10-1; size: .; D: TRBD2; J: TRBJ2-1; CDR3: CASSETSGGSEQFF; DNA: TGCGCCAGCAGCGAAACTAGCGGGGGTAGTGAGCAGTTCTTC
V: TRBV14; size: .; D: .; J: TRBJ2-2; CDR3: CASSPFQAGELFF; DNA: TGTGCCAGCAGCCCCTTCCAGGCCGGGGAGCTGTTTTTT
V: TRBV6-5; size: .; D: .; J: TRBJ1-1; CDR3: CASSYPNTEAFF; DNA: TGTGCCAGCAGTTATCCGAACACTGAAGCTTTCTTT
V: TRBV9; size: once; D: .; J: TRBJ2-3; CDR3: CASSVAGSTDTQYF; DNA: TGTGCCAGCAGCGTAGCGGGTAGCACAGATACGCAGTATTTT
V: TRBV7-3; size: once; D: .; J: TRBJ2-2; CDR3: CASSLLTNGELFF; DNA: TGTGCCAGCAGCTTGCTTACCAACGGGGAGCTGTTTTTT
V: TRBV7-9; size: few; D: .; J: TRBJ1-6; CDR3: CASGDSPLHF; DNA: TGTGCCAGCGGGGATTCACCCCTCCACTTT
V: TRBV11-2; size: .; D: TRBD1; J: TRBJ1-6; CDR3: CASSFETGDNSPLHF; DNA: TGTGCCAGCAGCTTTGAGACAGGGGACAATTCACCCCTCCACTTT
V: TRBV19; size: once; D: .; J: TRBJ1-4; CDR3: CASATARSEKLFF; DNA: TGTGCCAGTGCGACGGCGAGATCGGAAAAACTGTTTTTT
V: TRBV30; size: .; D: .; J: TRBJ2-3; CDR3: CAWSGASGTDTQYF; DNA: TGTGCCTGGAGTGGGGCTAGCGGCACAGATACGCAGTATTTT
V: TRBV7-2; size: .; D: TRBD2; J: TRBJ2-1; CDR3: CASSLGLAQNNEQFF; DNA: TGTGCCAGCAGCCTTGGACTAGCGCAGAACAATGAGCAGTTCTTC
V: TRBV4-2; size: .; D: TRBD2; J: TRBJ2-2; CDR3: CASSQLGGTGELFF; DNA: TGTGCCAGCAGCCAATTGGGAGGGACCGGGGAGCTGTTTTTT
V: TRBV27; size: .; D: .; J: TRBJ2-3; CDR3: CASSFRALGTDTQYF; DNA: TGTGCCAGCAGTTTCAGGGCACTAGGGACAGATACGCAGTATTTT
V: TRBV5-1; size: .; D: .; J: TRBJ1-1; CDR3: CASSLRLSQAEAFF; DNA: TGCGCCAGCAGCCTACGATTGAGTCAGGCTGAAGCTTTCTTT
V: TRBV30; size: .; D: TRBD1; J: TRBJ2-6; CDR3: CAWSPGGSGANVLTF; DNA: TGTGCCTGGAGTCCAGGGGGTTCTGGGGCCAACGTCCTGACTTTC
V: TRBV6-1; size: .; D: .; J: TRBJ1-3; CDR3: CASSEGRSGNTIYF; DNA: TGTGCCAGCAGTGAAGGGCGCTCTGGAAACACCATATATTTT
V: TRBV19; size: .; D: .; J: TRBJ2-7; CDR3: CASRRSGEAYEQYF; DNA: TGTGCCAGTAGGCGATCAGGGGAAGCCTACGAGCAGTACTTC
V: TRBV29-1; size: .; D: .; J: TRBJ1-4; CDR3: CSVAQSSTNEKLFF; DNA: TGCAGCGTTGCACAGTCCTCAACTAATGAAAAACTGTTTTTT
V: TRBV19; size: .; D: .; J: TRBJ1-1; CDR3: CASRVVKTMNTEAFF; DNA: TGTGCCAGTAGAGTTGTTAAAACCATGAACACTGAAGCTTTCTTT
V: TRBV9; size: .; D: TRBD1; J: TRBJ1-4; CDR3: CASSVAGGPGEKLFF; DNA: TGTGCCAGCAGCGTAGCAGGGGGCCCGGGGGAAAAACTGTTTTTT
V: TRBV11-2; size: once; D: .; J: TRBJ1-1; CDR3: CASSLQGRGTEAFF; DNA: TGTGCCAGCAGCTTACAGGGGCGAGGCACTGAAGCTTTCTTT
V: TRBV19; size: once; D: .; J: TRBJ2-3; CDR3: CASRWADTQYF; DNA: TGTGCCTCCCGATGGGCAGATACGCAGTATTTT
V: TRBV19; size: .; D: TRBD2; J: TRBJ2-1; CDR3: CASSIGGGPNEQFF; DNA: TGTGCCAGTAGTATTGGCGGGGGTCCAAATGAGCAGTTCTTC
V: TRBV2; size: .; D: .; J: TRBJ2-7; CDR3: CASSEGMAEQYF; DNA: TGTGCCAGCAGTGAAGGGATGGCAGAGCAGTACTTC
V: TRBV5-1; size: .; D: TRBD1; J: TRBJ2-5; CDR3: CASSRGTGGRETQYF; DNA: TGCGCCAGCAGCCGCGGGACAGGGGGTAGGGAGACCCAGTACTTC
V: TRBV7-9; size: .; D: .; J: TRBJ1-2; CDR3: CASSQLQGNYGYTF; DNA: TGTGCCAGCAGCCAACTACAGGGAAACTATGGCTACACCTTC
V: TRBV4-1; size: .; D: TRBD1; J: TRBJ1-1; CDR3: CASSPLRDRGPRRAFF; DNA: TGCGCCAGCAGCCCCCTCCGGGACAGGGGGCCCCGGCGAGCTTTCTTT
V: TRBV30; size: .; D: .; J: TRBJ1-4; CDR3: CAWSHASDLSEKLFF; DNA: TGTGCCTGGAGCCACGCGTCCGACTTATCTGAAAAACTGTTTTTT